The source of this TCR beta chain is a study of beta chain features in type 1 diabetes. Across the study: Patients did not differ from healthy donors in age, gender or cell yield.

Study outcomes and limitations: Shorter TCRB CDR3s, moderately but significantly so, marked every one of the four CD4+ subsets in Type 1 diabetes patients.

Germline assignment: CDR1 SGHAT and CDR2 FQNNGV. The CDR3 runs 15 residues. V was pared by 5 bases and J by 0 bases, with 4 bases of the junction left unmatched. As every portion of the isolated RNA was reverse transcribed, the sequencing read expressed TCRB transcripts. Clones were sequenced by immunoSEQ multiplex PCR, and TCRdb holds only the in-frame ones, with some missing. The top ten hold 0.028% of the sample, which has 240,000 or so clones, about a fifth seen once. About this clone: Its antigen is unknown.

The chain is built from TRBV11-2 and TRBJ1-5, with TRBD1 matching 7 bases. Sequencing was carried out using naive CD4+ T cells from blood. The TCR was taken from a woman between 35 and 50 years old with type 1 diabetes. The CDR3 nucleotides read TGTGCCAGCAGCCTCACAGGGGATAGCAATCAGCCCCAGCATTTT. It encodes CASSLTGDSNQPQHF.